The sequence of this TCR beta chain was determined in a study of blood T cell repertoires in COVID-19. Study-wide background: The United States, Italy and Spain supplied acute and convalescent COVID-19 samples.

Using immunoSEQ multiplex PCR, the repertoire was profiled, and TCRdb retains in-frame clones only, with some absent. The top ten hold around 6% of the sample, which has under 200,000 clones, about 82% seen once. The receptor was isolated from a man aged 35 to 55 with acute COVID-19. Sequencing was carried out using PBMCs or T cells enriched from blood (not recorded which).

The chain's CDR3 is CASSTRDRVYGYTF. CDR3 nucleotide sequence: TGTGCCAGTAGTACGCGGGACAGGGTCTATGGCTACACCTTC. The V gene is TRBV19, the J gene TRBJ1-2; the match to TRBD1 covers 9 bases. The V segment lost 4 bases and the J segment 4 bases; nucleotides outside the gene matches: 4. This CDR3 region has 14 residues. Germline V gene data show CDR1 as LNHDA and CDR2 as SQIVND (reference sequence).